The present TCR beta chain was sequenced within a study of blood T cell repertoires in COVID-19 (dated by TCRdb to the early 2020s). Regarding the study in general: Samples from collaborators originated in the United States, Italy and Spain and spanned both the acute and convalescent phases of COVID-19. Samples were obtained from the ongoing ImmuneRACE study (first 160 participants) and from 1,000 to 1,500 subjects provided by 6 global collaborators. A freely available public database, intended as a resource for researchers studying the immune response to SARS-CoV-2, is where the repertoires were released. Where available, HLA class I and class II types were obtained from metadata supplied by the sample provider rather than from assay-based typing. The material from the prospective study consisted of cDNA or gDNA derived from T cells, B-cell-depleted T cells, or PBMCs. A de-identified subject ID, COVID-19 status, age in years and sex were almost always included in the sample metadata. Subjects who had been exposed to COVID-19, were actively infected with it, or had recovered from it provided the deeply sampled blood TCRbeta repertoires that made up the dataset. The paper as a whole reports these results and caveats: The amount of clinical and demographic metadata varied by source and participant and was provided uncurated.

The germline V gene specifies KGHSH as CDR1 and LQKENI as CDR2. V loses 1 base of germline sequence and J loses 4 bases, and the interval between the two ends is 11 bases. Including cysteine and phenylalanine, the CDR3 has 15 amino acids. Just the 45-base CDR3 DNA is kept, in frame starting at base 1. TCRbeta CDR3 regions were amplified from genomic DNA using the immunoSEQ Assay, a bias-controlled multiplex PCR. The authors' pipeline ran thus. Within the assay, amplification of reference gene primers was used to estimate how many nucleated cells each sample contained. Sequence reads were collapsed and filtered to measure the absolute abundance of every unique TCRbeta CDR3 rearrangement. For each sample, productive Simpson clonality was calculated by taking the square root of Simpson's diversity index across productive rearrangements. The table was pulled from immuneACCESS by TCRdb, which kept in-frame rearrangements only. Such tables lose some clones; where checked, under half of the loss comes from unresolved V genes, and the rest has no known cause. The V and J calls and clone size come from that table; D and trimming were worked out from the DNA. This sample comprises about 220,000 clones, 75% to 85% of them detected only once. Around 5% of the sample rests with the top ten.

Whole blood was collected in K2EDTA tubes by collaborating institutions according to the institutions' own protocols. For TCRbeta analysis, collaborators shipped samples in one of three forms: frozen whole blood, isolated PBMCs, or DNA extracted from either of those sample types. On this clone: The antigen it recognizes is unknown. The input lacks base qualities; no much larger clone sits a single base away.

The chain uses TRBV18 and TRBJ1-5; TRBD1 is possibly the D segment (6 matching bases). The sequenced material came from peripheral blood. The sequence derives from a woman in her 70s with acute or convalescent COVID-19. The CDR3 protein sequence reads: CASSPQGTTNQPQHF. The nucleotide sequence reads TGTGCCAGCTCACCACAAGGGACAACAAATCAGCCCCAGCATTTT.